The sequence of this T cell receptor (beta chain) was determined in a study of cytomegalovirus exposure and HLA in healthy donors. Study-wide background: About 85 million unique TCRs from HLA-typed donors were held in an early release of data.

Researchers ran the PCR with 60 Vbeta and 13 Jbeta primers. Some clones are missing from TCRdb's copy, which holds only in-frame ones; the method was immunoSEQ multiplex PCR. The sample includes about 150,000 clones, 9.7% of them seen just once. V lost 6 bases to trimming and J lost 2 bases, with 11 bases between them. Germline V gene sequence: CDR1 MDHEN, CDR2 SYDVKM. This CDR3 contains 13 residues. This sequence was found in a man between 50 and 59 years old in good health and CMV-seronegative. Sample: PBMCs. The chain links TRBV28 to TRBJ2-7; D might be TRBD1 (6 bases). The CDR3 sequence: CASRTGIAYEQYF. CDR3 nucleotide sequence: TGTGCCAGCAGGACAGGCATAGCCTACGAGCAGTACTTC.